This T cell receptor beta chain was found in a study of cytomegalovirus exposure and HLA in healthy donors. In the study overall: A prior analysis found more than 90 million unique TCR beta sequences from 150 million to 200 million T cells.

With 60 Vbeta and 13 Jbeta primers, the PCR was carried out. The assay was immunoSEQ multiplex PCR, and TCRdb's table has in-frame clones only and misses some. This table has fewer than 300,000 clones, 75% to 90% appearing once. The CDR3 spans 14 residues. The germline V and J ends were trimmed by 3 bases and 4 bases, with 13 bases remaining between them. Per germline, CDR1 SEHNR and CDR2 FQNEAQ (reference sequence). Regarding this clone: Antigen: not known.

Study-level points and caveats: Most TCR sequences were rare, but some public TCRs occurred in many donors. What TCR beta sequences reportedly achieved was accurate prediction of HLA-A and HLA-B alleles in most subjects.

Sequences were obtained from PBMCs. The rearrangement uses TRBV7-9 and TRBJ2-7; perhaps TRBD2 as D (6 bases). This sequence was found in a man in his forties or fifties in good health and CMV-seropositive. Written as DNA, the CDR3 is TGTGCCAGCAGCTTCCCCGGGACTTGGTACGAGCAGTACTTC. Translated, it gives CASSFPGTWYEQYF. Looking up the rest from reference TRBV7-9 and TRBJ2-7 gives the full variable domain: DTGVSQNPRHKITKRGQNVTFRCDPISEHNRLYWYRQTLGQGPEFLTYFQNEAQLEKSRLLSDRFSAERPKGSFSTLEIQRTEQGDSAMYLCASSFPGTWYEQYFGPGTRLTVT.